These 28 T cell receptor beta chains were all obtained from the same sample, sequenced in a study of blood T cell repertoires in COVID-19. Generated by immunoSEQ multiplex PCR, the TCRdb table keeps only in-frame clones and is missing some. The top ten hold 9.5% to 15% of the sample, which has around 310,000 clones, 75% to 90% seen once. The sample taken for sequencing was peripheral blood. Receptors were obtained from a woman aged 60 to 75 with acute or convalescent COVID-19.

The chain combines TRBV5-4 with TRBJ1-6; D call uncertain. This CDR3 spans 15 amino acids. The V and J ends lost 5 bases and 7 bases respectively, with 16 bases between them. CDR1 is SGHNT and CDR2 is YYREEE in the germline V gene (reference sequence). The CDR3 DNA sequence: TGTGCCAGCAGATCGGAGGTGGGCAGCAATTCACCCCTCCACTTT. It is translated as CASRSEVGSNSPLHF.

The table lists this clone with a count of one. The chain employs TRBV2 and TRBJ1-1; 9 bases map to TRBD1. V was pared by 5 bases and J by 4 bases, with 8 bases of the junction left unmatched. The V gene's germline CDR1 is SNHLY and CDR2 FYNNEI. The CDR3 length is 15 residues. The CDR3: CASSPYTGGGTEAFF. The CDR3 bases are TGTGCCAGCAGTCCCTATACAGGGGGCGGCACTGAAGCTTTCTTT.

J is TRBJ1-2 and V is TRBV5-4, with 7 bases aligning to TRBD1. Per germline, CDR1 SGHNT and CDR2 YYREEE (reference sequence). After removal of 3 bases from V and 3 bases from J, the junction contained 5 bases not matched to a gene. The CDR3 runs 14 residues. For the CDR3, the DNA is TGTGCCAGCAGCTCGGGACAGCAATACTATGGCTACACCTTC. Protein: CASSSGQQYYGYTF.

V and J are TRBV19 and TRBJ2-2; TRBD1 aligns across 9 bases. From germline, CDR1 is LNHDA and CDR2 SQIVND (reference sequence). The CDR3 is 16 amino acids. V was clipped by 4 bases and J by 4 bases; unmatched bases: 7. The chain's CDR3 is CASSTGQGSGTGELFF. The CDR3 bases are TGTGCCAGTAGTACCGGACAGGGGTCAGGCACCGGGGAGCTGTTTTTT.

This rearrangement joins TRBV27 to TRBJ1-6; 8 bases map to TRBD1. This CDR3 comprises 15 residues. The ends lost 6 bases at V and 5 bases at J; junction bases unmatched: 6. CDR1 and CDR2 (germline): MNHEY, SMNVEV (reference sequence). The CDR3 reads CASRTGQGDNSPLHF. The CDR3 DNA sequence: TGTGCCAGCAGGACCGGACAGGGAGATAATTCACCCCTCCACTTT.

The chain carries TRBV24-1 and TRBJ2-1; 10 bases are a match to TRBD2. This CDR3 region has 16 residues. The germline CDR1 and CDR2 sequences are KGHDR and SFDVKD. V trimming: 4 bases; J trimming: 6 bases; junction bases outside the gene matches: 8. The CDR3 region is CATSDPSGSVGNEQFF. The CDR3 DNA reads TGTGCCACCAGTGACCCTAGCGGGAGTGTTGGCAATGAGCAGTTCTTC.

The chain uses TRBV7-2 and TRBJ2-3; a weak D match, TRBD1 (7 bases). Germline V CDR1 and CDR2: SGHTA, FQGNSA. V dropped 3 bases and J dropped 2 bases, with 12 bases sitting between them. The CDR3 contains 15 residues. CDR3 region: CASSLSRGATDTQYF. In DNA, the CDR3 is TGTGCCAGCAGCTTGTCCAGGGGGGCCACAGATACGCAGTATTTT.

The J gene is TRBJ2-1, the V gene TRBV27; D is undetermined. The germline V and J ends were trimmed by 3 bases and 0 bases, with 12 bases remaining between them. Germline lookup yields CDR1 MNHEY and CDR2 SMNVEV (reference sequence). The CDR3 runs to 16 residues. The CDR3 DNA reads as TGTGCCAGCAGTTTCCTCGTGGTCGGCTCCTACAATGAGCAGTTCTTC. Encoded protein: CASSFLVVGSYNEQFF.

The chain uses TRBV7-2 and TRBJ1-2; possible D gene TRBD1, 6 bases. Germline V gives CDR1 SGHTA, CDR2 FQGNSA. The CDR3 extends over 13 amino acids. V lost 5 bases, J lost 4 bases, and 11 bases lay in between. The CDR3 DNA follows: TGTGCCAGCAGCGTTACAGGGATCTATGGCTACACCTTC. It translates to CASSVTGIYGYTF.

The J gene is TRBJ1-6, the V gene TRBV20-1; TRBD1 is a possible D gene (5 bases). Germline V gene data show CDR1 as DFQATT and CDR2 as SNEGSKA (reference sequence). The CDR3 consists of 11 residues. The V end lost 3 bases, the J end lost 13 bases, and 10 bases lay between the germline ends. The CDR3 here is CSARGPGPLHF. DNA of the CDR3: TGCAGTGCTAGGGGGCCGGGTCCCCTCCACTTT.

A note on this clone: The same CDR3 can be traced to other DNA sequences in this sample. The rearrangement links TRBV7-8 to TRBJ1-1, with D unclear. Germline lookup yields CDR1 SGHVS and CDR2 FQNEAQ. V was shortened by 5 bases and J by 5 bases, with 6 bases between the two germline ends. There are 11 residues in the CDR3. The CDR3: CASSPRTEAFF. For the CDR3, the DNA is TGTGCCAGCAGCCCTAGGACTGAAGCTTTCTTT.

CDR3: CASSLGVGGPTGELFF. The CDR3 coding sequence is TGTGCCAGCAGTTTAGGGGTGGGAGGACCCACCGGGGAGCTGTTTTTT. J is TRBJ2-2 and V is TRBV27; D is perhaps TRBD2 (6 bases). Germline CDR1 and CDR2: MNHEY and SMNVEV (reference sequence). The CDR3 covers 16 residues. V dropped 2 bases and J dropped 4 bases, with 14 bases sitting between them.

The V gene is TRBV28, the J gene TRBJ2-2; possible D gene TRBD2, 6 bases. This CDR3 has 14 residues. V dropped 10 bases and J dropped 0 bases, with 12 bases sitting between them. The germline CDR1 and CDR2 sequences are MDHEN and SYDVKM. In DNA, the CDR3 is TGTGCCACAATTGGACTAACGAACACCGGGGAGCTGTTTTTT. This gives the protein CATIGLTNTGELFF.

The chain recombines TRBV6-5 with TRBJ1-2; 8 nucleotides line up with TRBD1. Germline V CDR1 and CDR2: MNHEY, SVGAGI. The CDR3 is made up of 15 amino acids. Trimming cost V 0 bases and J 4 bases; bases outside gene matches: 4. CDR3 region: CASSYSGQGGYGYTF. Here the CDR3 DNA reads TGTGCCAGCAGTTACTCAGGACAGGGTGGCTATGGCTACACCTTC.

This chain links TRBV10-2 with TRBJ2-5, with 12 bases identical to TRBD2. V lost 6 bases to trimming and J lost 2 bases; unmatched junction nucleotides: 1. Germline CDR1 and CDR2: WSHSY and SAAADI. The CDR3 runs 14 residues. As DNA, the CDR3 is TGCGCCAGCAGAGGACTAGCGGGGCAAGAGACCCAGTACTTC. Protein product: CASRGLAGQETQYF.

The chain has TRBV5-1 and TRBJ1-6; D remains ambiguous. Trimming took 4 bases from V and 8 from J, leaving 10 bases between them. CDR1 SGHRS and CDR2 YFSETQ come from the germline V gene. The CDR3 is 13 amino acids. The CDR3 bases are TGCGCCAGCAGCATTTTATTCGATTCACCCCTCCACTTT. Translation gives CASSILFDSPLHF.

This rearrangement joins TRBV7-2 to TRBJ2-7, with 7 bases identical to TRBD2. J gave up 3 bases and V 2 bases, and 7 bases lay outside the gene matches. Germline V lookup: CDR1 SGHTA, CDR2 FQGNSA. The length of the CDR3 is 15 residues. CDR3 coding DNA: TGTGCCAGCAGCTTACGCGGGGGTCCGGACTACGAGCAGTACTTC. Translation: CASSLRGGPDYEQYF. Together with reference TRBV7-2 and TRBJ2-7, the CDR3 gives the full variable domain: GAGVSQSPSNKVTEKGKDVELRCDPISGHTALYWYRQSLGQGLEFLIYFQGNSAPDKSGLPSDRFSAERTGGSVSTLTIQRTQQEDSAVYLCASSLRGGPDYEQYFGPGTRLTVT.

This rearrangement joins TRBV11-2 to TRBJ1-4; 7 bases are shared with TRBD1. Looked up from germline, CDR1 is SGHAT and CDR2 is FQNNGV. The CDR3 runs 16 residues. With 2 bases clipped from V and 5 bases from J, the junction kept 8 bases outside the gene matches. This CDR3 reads CASSLSTAGGNEKLFF. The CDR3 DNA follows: TGTGCCAGCAGCTTAAGCACGGCAGGGGGGAATGAAAAACTGTTTTTT.

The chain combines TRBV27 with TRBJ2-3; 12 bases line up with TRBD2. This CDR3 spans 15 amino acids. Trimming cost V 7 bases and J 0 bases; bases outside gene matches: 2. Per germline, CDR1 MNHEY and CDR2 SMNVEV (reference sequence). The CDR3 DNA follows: TGTGCCAGCACTAGCGGGGGGGTGAGCACAGATACGCAGTATTTT. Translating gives CASTSGGVSTDTQYF.

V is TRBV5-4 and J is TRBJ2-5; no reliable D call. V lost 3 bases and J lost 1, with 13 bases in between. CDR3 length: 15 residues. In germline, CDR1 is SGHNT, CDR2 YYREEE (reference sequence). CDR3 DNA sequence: TGTGCCAGCAGCTCCGTTCTCGCGGTCCAAGAGACCCAGTACTTC. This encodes CASSSVLAVQETQYF.

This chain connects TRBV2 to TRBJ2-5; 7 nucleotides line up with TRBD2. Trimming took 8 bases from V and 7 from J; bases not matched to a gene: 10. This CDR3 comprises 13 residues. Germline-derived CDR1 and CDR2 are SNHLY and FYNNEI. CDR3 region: CASSPGREATQYF. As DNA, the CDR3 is TGTGCCAGCTCTCCGGGACGGGAGGCGACCCAGTACTTC.

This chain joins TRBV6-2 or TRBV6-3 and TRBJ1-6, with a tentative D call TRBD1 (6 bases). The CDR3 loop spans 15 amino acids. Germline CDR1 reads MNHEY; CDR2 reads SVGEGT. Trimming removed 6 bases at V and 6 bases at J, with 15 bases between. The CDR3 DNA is TGTGCCAGCAGCCAAAGAGGACAGCTTAATTCACCCCTCCACTTT. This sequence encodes CASSQRGQLNSPLHF.

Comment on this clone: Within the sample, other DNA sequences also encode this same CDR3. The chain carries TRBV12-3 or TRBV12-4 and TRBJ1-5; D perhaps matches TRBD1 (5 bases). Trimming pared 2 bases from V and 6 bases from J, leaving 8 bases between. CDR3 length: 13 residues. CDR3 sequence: CASSLTGGQPQHF. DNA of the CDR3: TGTGCCAGCAGTTTAACAGGTGGTCAGCCCCAGCATTTT.

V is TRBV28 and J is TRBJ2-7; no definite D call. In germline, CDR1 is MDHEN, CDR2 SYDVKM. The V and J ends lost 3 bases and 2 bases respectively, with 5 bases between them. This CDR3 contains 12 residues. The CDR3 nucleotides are TGTGCCAGCAGTTTGTCGGCCTACGAGCAGTACTTC. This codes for CASSLSAYEQYF.

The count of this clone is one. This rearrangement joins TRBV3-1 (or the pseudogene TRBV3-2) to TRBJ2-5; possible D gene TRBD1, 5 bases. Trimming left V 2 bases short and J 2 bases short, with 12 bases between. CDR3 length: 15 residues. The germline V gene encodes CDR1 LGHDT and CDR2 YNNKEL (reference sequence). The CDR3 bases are TGTGCCAGCAGCCAAATTCCAGGACAACAAGAGACCCAGTACTTC. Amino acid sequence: CASSQIPGQQETQYF.

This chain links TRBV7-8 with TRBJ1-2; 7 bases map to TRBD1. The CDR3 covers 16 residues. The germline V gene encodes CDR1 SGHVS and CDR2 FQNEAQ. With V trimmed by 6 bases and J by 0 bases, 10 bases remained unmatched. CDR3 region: CASRHDRAGANYGYTF. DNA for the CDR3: TGTGCCAGCAGGCACGACAGGGCCGGAGCTAACTATGGCTACACCTTC.

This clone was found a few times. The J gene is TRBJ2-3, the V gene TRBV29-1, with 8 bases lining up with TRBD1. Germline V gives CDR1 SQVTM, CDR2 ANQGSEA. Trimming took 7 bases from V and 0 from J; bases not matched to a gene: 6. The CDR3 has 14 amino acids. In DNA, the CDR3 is TGCAGCGCCCGACAGGGGACTAGCACAGATACGCAGTATTTT. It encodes CSARQGTSTDTQYF.

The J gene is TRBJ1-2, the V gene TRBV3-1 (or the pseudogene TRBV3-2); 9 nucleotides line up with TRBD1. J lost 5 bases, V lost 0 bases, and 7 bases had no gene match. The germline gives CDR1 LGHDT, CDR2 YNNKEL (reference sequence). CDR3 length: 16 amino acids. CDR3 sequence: CASSQDGGTGTYGYTF. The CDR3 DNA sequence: TGTGCCAGCAGCCAAGACGGAGGGACAGGGACTTATGGCTACACCTTC.